These 17 T cell receptor beta chains were all obtained from the same sample, sequenced in a study of blood T cell repertoires in COVID-19. Using immunoSEQ multiplex PCR, the repertoire was profiled, and TCRdb retains in-frame clones only, with some absent. Counted here are about 120,000 clones, about 88% occurring once; the ten biggest clones make up roughly 1.2%. Sequenced input: peripheral blood. The receptors come from an elderly woman with acute or convalescent COVID-19.

This chain uses TRBV19 with TRBJ1-1; 12 nucleotides match TRBD1. Trimming cost V 9 bases and J 6 bases; bases outside gene matches: 8. Per germline, CDR1 LNHDA and CDR2 SQIVND (reference sequence). The CDR3 contains 14 residues. The CDR3 reads CASAGDRGPPEAFF. The CDR3 bases are TGTGCCAGCGCTGGGGACAGGGGGCCCCCTGAAGCTTTCTTT.

This clone turned up a few times. The V and J genes are TRBV7-9 and TRBJ2-2; D is perhaps TRBD1 (5 bases). Between the trimmed V and J ends, which lost 2 bases and 0 bases, there was a span of 10 bases. The CDR3 covers 16 residues. Germline assignment: CDR1 SEHNR and CDR2 FQNEAQ (reference sequence). DNA for the CDR3: TGTGCCAGCAGCTTATGGCGCAGGGCGAACACCGGGGAGCTGTTTTTT. Its translation is CASSLWRRANTGELFF.

This clone occurred once. The genes are TRBV28 and TRBJ1-1; D is perhaps TRBD1 (5 bases). Trimming shortened V by 3 bases and J by 6 bases, and 11 bases separated the two germline ends. Per the germline V gene, CDR1 is MDHEN and CDR2 is SYDVKM. The CDR3 is 13 amino acids. The CDR3 DNA follows: TGTGCCAGCAGTTTGGGGGGAGTTTCTGAAGCTTTCTTT. Protein product: CASSLGGVSEAFF.

This chain connects TRBV6-5 to TRBJ2-3, with a weak D call TRBD2 (7 bases). Germline V CDR1 and CDR2: MNHEY, SVGAGI. The CDR3 runs 15 residues. V dropped 7 bases and J dropped 6 bases, with 20 bases sitting between them. CDR3 nucleotides: TGTGCCAGCACCCAAGGGGGGGCGCTATCGGATACGCAGTATTTT. This translates into CASTQGGALSDTQYF.

V gene TRBV12-3 or TRBV12-4 combines with J gene TRBJ1-2; no definite D call. Trimming removed 5 bases at V and 8 bases at J, with 12 bases between. The CDR3 runs to 12 residues. CDR3 amino acids: CASSGKGEGYTF. CDR3 nucleotide sequence: TGTGCCAGCAGTGGGAAGGGAGAGGGCTACACCTTC.

The chain combines TRBV18 with TRBJ2-5; maybe TRBD2 (7 bases). The CDR3 extends over 15 amino acids. Per the germline V gene, CDR1 is KGHSH and CDR2 is LQKENI. V was trimmed by 4 bases and J by 5 bases, leaving 17 bases between them. The CDR3 here is CASSHPTGGVETQYF. Here the CDR3 DNA reads TGTGCCAGCTCACACCCAACGGGGGGCGTTGAGACCCAGTACTTC.

This chain's CDR3 is CASSTGGRGEKLFF. CDR3 in DNA: TGTGCCAGCAGTACAGGGGGCCGGGGAGAAAAACTGTTTTTT. The V call is TRBV6-5, the J call TRBJ1-4, with TRBD1 matching over 9 bases. CDR1 is MNHEY and CDR2 is SVGAGI in the germline V gene. Trimming took 5 bases from V and 8 from J; bases not matched to a gene: 6. This CDR3 is 14 amino acids long.

This chain connects TRBV19 to TRBJ1-5; TRBD1 might be the D (6 bases). Trimming left V 5 bases short and J 6 bases short, with 17 bases between. The CDR3 is 15 amino acids. Germline CDR1 reads LNHDA; CDR2 reads SQIVND (reference sequence). CDR3 sequence reads: CASSVPGGGGQPQHF. DNA of the CDR3: TGTGCCAGTAGTGTTCCGGGAGGGGGAGGTCAGCCCCAGCATTTT.

J is TRBJ1-5 and V is TRBV28; D not resolved. The CDR3 loop spans 16 amino acids. Trimming took off 1 base at V and 3 bases at J, with 13 bases between the two ends. CDR1 is MDHEN, CDR2 SYDVKM, per germline. CDR3 in amino acids: CASSLLGPGSNQPQHF. The CDR3 DNA reads as TGTGCCAGCAGTTTATTAGGTCCGGGGTCCAATCAGCCCCAGCATTTT.

The J gene is TRBJ1-3, the V gene TRBV5-4, with 9 nucleotides matching TRBD1. The V gene's germline CDR1 is SGHNT and CDR2 YYREEE (reference sequence). The CDR3 is 16 amino acids. V lost 4 bases, J lost 4 bases, and 9 bases stayed unmatched. Written as DNA, the CDR3 is TGTGCCAGCAGCACCGGACAGGGGAGGGGCGGAAACACCATATATTTT. Translating it yields CASSTGQGRGGNTIYF.

V usage is TRBV19 and J usage is TRBJ2-2; no reliable D call. Germline-derived CDR1 and CDR2 are LNHDA and SQIVND (reference sequence). CDR3 size: 16 residues. Trimming cost V 2 bases and J 1 base, with 11 bases left between them. The CDR3 here is CASSIPGSKNTGELFF. The CDR3 DNA follows: TGTGCCAGTAGTATACCCGGGTCCAAGAACACCGGGGAGCTGTTTTTT.

V gene TRBV7-3 combines with J gene TRBJ2-5; TRBD2 agrees at 8 bases. J lost 5 bases, V lost 3 bases, and 8 bases had no gene match. Germline loops: CDR1 SGHTA, CDR2 FQGTGA. This CDR3 has 15 amino acids. The CDR3 bases are TGTGCCAGCAGCTTCGGAGCGGGAGCCCGGGAGACCCAGTACTTC. Translating it yields CASSFGAGARETQYF.

The chain combines TRBV3-1 (or the pseudogene TRBV3-2) with TRBJ1-2; tentative D call: TRBD1 (5 bases). Germline V lookup: CDR1 LGHDT, CDR2 YNNKEL (reference sequence). The CDR3 covers 13 residues. Deletions cut 0 bases from V and 4 bases from J, with 6 bases between. Here the CDR3 DNA reads TGTGCCAGCAGCCAAGACCAGGGCTATGGCTACACCTTC. Its translation: CASSQDQGYGYTF.

This clone appeared once. This same CDR3 is encoded by further DNA sequences in the sample. J is TRBJ1-2 and V is TRBV5-4, with 8 bases identical to TRBD1. With 2 bases clipped from V and 5 bases from J, the junction kept 2 bases outside the gene matches. Germline CDR1 and CDR2: SGHNT and YYREEE (reference sequence). The CDR3 has 13 residues. Here the CDR3 DNA reads TGTGCCAGCAGCTTAGACAGGGGATATGGCTACACCTTC. Amino acids: CASSLDRGYGYTF.

There are a few counts of this clone. The chain has TRBV4-2 and TRBJ2-7, with TRBD2 matching over 7 bases. Trimming at V came to 4 bases and at J to 8 bases, leaving 8 bases not matched to a gene. There are 13 residues in the CDR3. The germline V gene has CDR1 LGHNA and CDR2 YNFKEQ. The CDR3, as DNA: TGTGCCAGCAGCCGCCGGGAGCGGGACCAGCAGTACTTC. Translated, it gives CASSRRERDQQYF.

The chain joins TRBV6-5 to TRBJ1-2; TRBD1 aligns across 8 bases. This CDR3 is 14 amino acids long. Germline-derived CDR1 and CDR2 are MNHEY and SVGAGI. V dropped 6 bases and J dropped 5; count of bases not matched to a gene: 8. CDR3 in amino acids: CASRSGDRSYGYTF. The CDR3 DNA is TGTGCCAGCAGGTCAGGGGACAGGAGTTATGGCTACACCTTC.

This clone was counted only a few times. This rearrangement joins TRBV19 to TRBJ1-6; 10 bases are a match to TRBD1. Germline-derived CDR1 and CDR2 are LNHDA and SQIVND (reference sequence). V shed 6 bases and J 9 bases; nucleotides not matched to a gene: 5. The CDR3 totals 14 residues. The CDR3 region is CASSQRQGASPLHF. The CDR3 nucleotides are TGTGCCAGTAGCCAACGACAGGGGGCTTCACCCCTCCACTTT.